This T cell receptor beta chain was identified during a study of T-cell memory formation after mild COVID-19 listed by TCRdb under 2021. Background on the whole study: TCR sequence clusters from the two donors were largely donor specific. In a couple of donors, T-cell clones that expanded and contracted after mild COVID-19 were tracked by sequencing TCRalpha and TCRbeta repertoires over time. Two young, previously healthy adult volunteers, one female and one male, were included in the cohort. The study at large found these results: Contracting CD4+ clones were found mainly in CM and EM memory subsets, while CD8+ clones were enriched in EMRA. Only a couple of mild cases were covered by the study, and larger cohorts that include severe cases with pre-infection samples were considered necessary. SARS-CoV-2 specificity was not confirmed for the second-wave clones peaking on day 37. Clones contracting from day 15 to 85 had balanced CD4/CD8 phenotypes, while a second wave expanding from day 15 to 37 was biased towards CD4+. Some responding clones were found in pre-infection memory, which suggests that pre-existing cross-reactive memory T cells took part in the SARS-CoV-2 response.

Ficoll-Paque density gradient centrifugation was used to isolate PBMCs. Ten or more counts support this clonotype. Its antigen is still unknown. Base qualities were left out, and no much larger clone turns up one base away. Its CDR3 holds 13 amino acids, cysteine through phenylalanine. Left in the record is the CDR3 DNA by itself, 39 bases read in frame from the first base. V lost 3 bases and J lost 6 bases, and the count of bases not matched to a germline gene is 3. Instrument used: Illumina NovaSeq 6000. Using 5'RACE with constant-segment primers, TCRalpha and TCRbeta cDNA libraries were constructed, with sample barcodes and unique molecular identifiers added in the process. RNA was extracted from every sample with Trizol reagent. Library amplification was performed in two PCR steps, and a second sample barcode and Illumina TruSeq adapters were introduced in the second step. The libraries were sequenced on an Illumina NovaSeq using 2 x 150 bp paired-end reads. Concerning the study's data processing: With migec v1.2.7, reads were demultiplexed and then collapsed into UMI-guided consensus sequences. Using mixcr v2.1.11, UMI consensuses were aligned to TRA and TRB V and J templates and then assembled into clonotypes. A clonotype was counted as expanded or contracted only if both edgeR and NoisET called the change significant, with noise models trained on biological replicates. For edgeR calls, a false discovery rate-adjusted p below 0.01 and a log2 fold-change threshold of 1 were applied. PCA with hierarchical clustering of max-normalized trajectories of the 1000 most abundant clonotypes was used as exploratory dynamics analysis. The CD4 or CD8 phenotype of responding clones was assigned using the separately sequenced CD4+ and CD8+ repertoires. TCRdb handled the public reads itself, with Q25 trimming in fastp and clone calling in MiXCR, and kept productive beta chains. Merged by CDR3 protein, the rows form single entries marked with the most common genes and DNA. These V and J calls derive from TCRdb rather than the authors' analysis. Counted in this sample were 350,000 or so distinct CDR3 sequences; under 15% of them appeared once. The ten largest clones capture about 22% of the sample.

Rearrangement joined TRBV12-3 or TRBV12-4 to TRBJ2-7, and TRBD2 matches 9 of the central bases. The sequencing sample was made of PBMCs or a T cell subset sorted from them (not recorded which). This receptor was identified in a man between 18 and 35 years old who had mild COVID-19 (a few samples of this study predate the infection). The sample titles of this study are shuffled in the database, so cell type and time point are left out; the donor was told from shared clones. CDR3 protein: CASSLGLASEQYF. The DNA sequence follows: TGTGCCAGCAGTTTGGGACTAGCCTCCGAGCAGTACTTC.